This TCR beta chain was sequenced in a study of control samples from healthy donors and cancer patients. CDR1 is MDHEN, CDR2 SYDVKM, per germline. Trimming shortened V by 4 bases and J by 10 bases, and 11 bases separated the two germline ends. This CDR3 has 12 residues. Clones were sequenced by immunoSEQ multiplex PCR, and TCRdb holds only the in-frame ones, with some missing. This table holds about 80,000 clones, approximately 82% found once. Source material: PBMCs. The sequence was obtained from a man in his fifties or sixties with head and neck cancer. The rearrangement joins TRBV28 to TRBJ2-1, with D uncertain. The CDR3 spells CASSSRVLEQFF. The CDR3 DNA reads TGTGCCAGCAGTTCCAGAGTCCTGGAGCAGTTCTTC.